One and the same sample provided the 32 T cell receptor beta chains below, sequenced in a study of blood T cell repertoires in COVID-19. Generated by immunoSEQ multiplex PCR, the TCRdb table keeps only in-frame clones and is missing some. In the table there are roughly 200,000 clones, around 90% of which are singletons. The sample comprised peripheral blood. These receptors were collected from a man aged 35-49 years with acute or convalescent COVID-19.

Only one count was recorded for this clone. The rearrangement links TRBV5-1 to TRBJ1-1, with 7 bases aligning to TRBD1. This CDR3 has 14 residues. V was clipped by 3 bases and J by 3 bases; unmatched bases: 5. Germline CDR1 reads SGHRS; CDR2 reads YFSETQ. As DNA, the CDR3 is TGCGCCAGCAGCTCTAGCACAGGGGACACTGAAGCTTTCTTT. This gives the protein CASSSSTGDTEAFF.

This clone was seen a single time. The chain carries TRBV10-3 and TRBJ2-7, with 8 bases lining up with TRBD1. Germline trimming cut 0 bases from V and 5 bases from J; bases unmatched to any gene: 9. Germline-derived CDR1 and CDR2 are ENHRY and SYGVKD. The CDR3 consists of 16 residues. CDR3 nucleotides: TGTGCCATCAGTGAGTCGAACCACAGGGGGTACGACGAGCAGTACTTC. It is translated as CAISESNHRGYDEQYF.

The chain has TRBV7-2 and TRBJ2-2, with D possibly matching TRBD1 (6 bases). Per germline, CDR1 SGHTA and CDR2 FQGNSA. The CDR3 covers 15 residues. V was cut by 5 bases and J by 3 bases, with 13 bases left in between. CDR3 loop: CASSQDRYDTGELFF. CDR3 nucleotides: TGTGCCAGCAGCCAGGACAGATATGACACCGGGGAGCTGTTTTTT.

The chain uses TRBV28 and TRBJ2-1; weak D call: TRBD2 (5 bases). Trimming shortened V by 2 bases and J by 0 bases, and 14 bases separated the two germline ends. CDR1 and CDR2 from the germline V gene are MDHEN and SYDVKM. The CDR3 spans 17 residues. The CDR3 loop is CASSLGRMTSSYNEQFF. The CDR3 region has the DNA TGTGCCAGCAGTTTAGGGAGAATGACGAGCTCCTACAATGAGCAGTTCTTC. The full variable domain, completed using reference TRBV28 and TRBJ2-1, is DVKVTQSSRYLVKRTGEKVFLECVQDMDHENMFWYRQDPGLGLRLIYFSYDVKMKEKGDIPEGYSVSREKKERFSLILESASTNQTSMYLCASSLGRMTSSYNEQFFGPGTRLTVL.

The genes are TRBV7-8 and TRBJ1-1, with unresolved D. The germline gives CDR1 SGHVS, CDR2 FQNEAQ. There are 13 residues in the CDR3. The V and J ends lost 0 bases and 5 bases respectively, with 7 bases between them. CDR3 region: CASSLAPGTEAFF. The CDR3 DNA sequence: TGTGCCAGCAGCTTAGCGCCCGGGACTGAAGCTTTCTTT.

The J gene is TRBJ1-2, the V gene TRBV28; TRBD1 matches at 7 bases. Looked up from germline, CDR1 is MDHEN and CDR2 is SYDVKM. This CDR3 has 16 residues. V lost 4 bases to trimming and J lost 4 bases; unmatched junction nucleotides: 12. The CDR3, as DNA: TGTGCCAGCAGTTCCACCAAACTCAACAGGGGCTATGGCTACACCTTC. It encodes CASSSTKLNRGYGYTF.

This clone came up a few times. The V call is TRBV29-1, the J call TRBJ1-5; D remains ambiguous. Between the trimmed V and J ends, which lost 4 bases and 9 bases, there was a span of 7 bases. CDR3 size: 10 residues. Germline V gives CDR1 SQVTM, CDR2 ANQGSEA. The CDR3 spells CSVGSVPQHF. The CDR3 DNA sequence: TGCAGCGTTGGCAGCGTGCCCCAGCATTTT. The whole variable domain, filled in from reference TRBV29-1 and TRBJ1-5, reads SAVISQKPSRDICQRGTSLTIQCQVDSQVTMMFWYRQQPGQSLTLIATANQGSEATYESGFVIDKFPISRPNLTFSTLTVSNMSPEDSSIYLCSVGSVPQHFGDGTRLSIL.

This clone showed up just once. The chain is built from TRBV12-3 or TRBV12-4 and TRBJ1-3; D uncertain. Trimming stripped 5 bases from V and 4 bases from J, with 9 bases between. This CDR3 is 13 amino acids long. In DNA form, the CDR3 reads TGTGCCAGCAGTCCCTCGGGGGGAAACACCATATATTTT. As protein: CASSPSGGNTIYF.

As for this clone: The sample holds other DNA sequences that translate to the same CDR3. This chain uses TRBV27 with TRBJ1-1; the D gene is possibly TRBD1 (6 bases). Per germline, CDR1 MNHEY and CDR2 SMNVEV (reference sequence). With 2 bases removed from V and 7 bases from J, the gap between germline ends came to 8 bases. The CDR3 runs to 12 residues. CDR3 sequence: CASSLIGGEAFF. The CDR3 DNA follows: TGTGCCAGCAGTTTAATAGGGGGTGAAGCTTTCTTT.

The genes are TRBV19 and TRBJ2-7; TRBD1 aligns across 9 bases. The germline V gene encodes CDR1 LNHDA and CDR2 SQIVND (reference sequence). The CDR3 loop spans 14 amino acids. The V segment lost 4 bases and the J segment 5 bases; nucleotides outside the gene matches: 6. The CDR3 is CASSSGTGLDEQYF. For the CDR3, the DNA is TGTGCCAGTAGTAGCGGGACAGGGCTTGACGAGCAGTACTTC.

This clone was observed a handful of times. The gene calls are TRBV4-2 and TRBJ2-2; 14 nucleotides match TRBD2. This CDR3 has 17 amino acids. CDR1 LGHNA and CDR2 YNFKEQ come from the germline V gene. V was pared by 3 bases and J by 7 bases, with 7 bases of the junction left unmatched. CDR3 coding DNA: TGTGCCAGCAGCCAGGAGACTAGCGGGGGGGCGATCGGGGAGCTGTTTTTT. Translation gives CASSQETSGGAIGELFF.

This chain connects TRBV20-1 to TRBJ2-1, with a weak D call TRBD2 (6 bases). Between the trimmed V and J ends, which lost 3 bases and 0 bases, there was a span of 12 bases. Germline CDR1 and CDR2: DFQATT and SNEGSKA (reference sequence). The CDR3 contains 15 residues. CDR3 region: CSASGTVSSYNEQFF. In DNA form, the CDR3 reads TGCAGTGCTAGTGGGACTGTCAGCTCCTACAATGAGCAGTTCTTC.

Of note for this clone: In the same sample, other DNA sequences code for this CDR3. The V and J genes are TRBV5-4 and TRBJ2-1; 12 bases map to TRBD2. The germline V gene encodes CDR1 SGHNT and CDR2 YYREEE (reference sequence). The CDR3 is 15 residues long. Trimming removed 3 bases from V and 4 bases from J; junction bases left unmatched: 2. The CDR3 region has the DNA TGTGCCAGCAGCTCACTAGCGGGGGGATACAATGAGCAGTTCTTC. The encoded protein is CASSSLAGGYNEQFF.

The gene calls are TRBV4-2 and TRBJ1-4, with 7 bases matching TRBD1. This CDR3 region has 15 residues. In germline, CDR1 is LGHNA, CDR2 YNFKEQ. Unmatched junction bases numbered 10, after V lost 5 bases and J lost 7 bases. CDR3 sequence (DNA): TGTGCCAGCAGCTTGCCGGGACAGAGGGGTGAAAAACTGTTTTTT. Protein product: CASSLPGQRGEKLFF.

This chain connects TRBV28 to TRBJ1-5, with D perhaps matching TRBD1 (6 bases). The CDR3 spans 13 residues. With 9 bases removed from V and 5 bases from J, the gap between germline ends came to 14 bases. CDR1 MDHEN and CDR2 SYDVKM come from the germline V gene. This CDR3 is CASLGGGHQPQHF. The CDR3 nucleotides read TGTGCCAGTTTAGGGGGGGGGCATCAGCCCCAGCATTTT. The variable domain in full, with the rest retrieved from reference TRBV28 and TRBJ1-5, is DVKVTQSSRYLVKRTGEKVFLECVQDMDHENMFWYRQDPGLGLRLIYFSYDVKMKEKGDIPEGYSVSREKKERFSLILESASTNQTSMYLCASLGGGHQPQHFGDGTRLSIL.

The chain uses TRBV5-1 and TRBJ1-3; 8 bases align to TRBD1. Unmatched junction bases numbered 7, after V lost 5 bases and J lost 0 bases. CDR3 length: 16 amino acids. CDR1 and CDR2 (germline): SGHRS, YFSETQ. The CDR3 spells CASSVTGTGSGNTIYF. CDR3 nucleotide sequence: TGCGCCAGCAGTGTTACCGGGACAGGCTCTGGAAACACCATATATTTT.

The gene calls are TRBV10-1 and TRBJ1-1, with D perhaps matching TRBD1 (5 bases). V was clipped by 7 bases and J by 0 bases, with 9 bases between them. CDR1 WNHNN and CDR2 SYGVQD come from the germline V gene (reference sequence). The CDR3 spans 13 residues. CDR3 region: CASTDRLNTEAFF. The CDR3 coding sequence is TGCGCCAGCACTGACAGATTGAACACTGAAGCTTTCTTT.

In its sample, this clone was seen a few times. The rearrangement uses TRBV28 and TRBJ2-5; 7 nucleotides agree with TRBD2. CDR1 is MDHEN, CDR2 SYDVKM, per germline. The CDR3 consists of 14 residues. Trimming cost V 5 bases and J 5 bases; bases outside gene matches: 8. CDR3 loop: CASSPTTSWETQYF. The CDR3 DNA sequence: TGTGCCAGCAGTCCGACGACTAGCTGGGAGACCCAGTACTTC.

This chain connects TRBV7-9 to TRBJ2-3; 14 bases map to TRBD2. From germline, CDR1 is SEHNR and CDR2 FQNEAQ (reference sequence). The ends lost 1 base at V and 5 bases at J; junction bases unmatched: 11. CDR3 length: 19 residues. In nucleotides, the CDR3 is TGTGCCAGCAGCTTAGTGTCGTTGACTAGCGGGGGGGCAGTAGATACGCAGTATTTT. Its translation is CASSLVSLTSGGAVDTQYF.

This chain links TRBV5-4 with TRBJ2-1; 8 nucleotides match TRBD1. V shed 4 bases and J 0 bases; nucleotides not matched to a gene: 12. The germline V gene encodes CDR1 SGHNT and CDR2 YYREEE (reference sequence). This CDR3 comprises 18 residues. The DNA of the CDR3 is TGTGCCAGCAGCCAGGACAGGGAGCGGGCCCGCTCCTACAATGAGCAGTTCTTC. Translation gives CASSQDRERARSYNEQFF.

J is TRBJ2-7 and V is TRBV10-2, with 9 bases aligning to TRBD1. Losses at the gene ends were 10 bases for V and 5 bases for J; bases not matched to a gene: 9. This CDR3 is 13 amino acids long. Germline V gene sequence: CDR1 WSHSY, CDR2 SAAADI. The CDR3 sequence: CATWDRVGHEQYF. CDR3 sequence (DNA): TGCGCCACCTGGGACAGGGTAGGGCACGAGCAGTACTTC.

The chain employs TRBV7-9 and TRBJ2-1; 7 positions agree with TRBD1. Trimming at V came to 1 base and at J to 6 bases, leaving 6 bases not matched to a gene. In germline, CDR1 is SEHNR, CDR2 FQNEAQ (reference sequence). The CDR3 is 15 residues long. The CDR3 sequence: CASSLVQGIVNEQFF. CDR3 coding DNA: TGTGCCAGCAGCTTAGTACAGGGGATTGTCAATGAGCAGTTCTTC.

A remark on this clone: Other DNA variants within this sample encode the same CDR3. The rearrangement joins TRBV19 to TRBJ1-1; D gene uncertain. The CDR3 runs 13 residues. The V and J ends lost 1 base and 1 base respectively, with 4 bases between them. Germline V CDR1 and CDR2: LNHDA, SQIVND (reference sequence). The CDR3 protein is CASSIGGNTEAFF. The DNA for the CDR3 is TGTGCCAGTAGTATAGGCGGGAACACTGAAGCTTTCTTT.

CDR3 in DNA: TGTGCCTGGAGACCGCGGGGCAGGGTTAAAGGCTACGAGCAGTACTTC. It yields the protein CAWRPRGRVKGYEQYF. The rearrangement links TRBV30 to TRBJ2-7, with D possibly matching TRBD2 (6 bases). This CDR3 has 16 amino acids. CDR1 and CDR2 from the germline V gene are GTSNPN and SVGIG (reference sequence). V was cut by 3 bases and J by 3 bases, with 21 bases left in between.

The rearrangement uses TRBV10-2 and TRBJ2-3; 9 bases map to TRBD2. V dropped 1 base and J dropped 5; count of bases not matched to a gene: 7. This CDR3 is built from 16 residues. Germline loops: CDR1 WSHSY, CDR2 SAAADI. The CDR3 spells CASSEYGRGGRDTQYF. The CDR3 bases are TGCGCCAGCAGTGAGTACGGGCGGGGGGGCCGAGATACGCAGTATTTT.

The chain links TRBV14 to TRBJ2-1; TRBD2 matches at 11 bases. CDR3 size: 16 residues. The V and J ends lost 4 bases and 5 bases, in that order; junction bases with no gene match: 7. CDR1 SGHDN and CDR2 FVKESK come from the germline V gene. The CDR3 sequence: CASSRPSSGGHNEQFF. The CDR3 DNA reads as TGTGCCAGCAGCCGCCCGTCTAGCGGGGGGCACAATGAGCAGTTCTTC.

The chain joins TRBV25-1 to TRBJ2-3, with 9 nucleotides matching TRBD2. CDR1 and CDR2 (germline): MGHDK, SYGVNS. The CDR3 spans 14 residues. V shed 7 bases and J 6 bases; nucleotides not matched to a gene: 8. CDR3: CASKKGLALDTQYF. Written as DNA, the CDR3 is TGTGCCAGCAAGAAGGGACTAGCTTTGGATACGCAGTATTTT. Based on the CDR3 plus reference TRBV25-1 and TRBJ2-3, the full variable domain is EADIYQTPRYLVIGTGKKITLECSQTMGHDKMYWYQQDPGMELHLIHYSYGVNSTEKGDLSSESTVSRIRTEHFPLTLESARPSHTSQYLCASKKGLALDTQYFGPGTRLTVL.

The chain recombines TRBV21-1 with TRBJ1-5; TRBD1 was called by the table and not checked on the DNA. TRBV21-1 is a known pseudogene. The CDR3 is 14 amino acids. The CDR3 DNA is TGTGCCAGCATGGACAGGGGACCATGTCAGCCCCAGCATTTT. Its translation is CASMDRGPCQPQHF.

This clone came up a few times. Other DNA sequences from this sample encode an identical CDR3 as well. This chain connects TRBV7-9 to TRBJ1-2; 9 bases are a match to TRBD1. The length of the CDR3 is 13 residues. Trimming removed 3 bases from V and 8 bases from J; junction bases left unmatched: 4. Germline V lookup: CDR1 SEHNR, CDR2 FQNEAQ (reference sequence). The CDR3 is CASSLGQGDGYTF. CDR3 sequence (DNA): TGTGCCAGCAGCTTGGGACAGGGAGACGGCTACACCTTC.

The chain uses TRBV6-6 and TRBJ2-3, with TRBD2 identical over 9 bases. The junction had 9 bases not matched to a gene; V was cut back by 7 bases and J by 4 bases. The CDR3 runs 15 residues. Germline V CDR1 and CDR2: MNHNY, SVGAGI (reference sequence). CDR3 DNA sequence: TGTGCCAGCACTAACCTAGCGGGGTATTCAGATACGCAGTATTTT. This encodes CASTNLAGYSDTQYF.

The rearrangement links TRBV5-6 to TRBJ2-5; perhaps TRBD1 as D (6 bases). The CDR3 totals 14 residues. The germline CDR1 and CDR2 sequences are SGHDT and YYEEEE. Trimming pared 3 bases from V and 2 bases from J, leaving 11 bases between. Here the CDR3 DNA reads TGTGCCAGCAGCTACAGGGTAATTCAAGAGACCCAGTACTTC. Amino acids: CASSYRVIQETQYF.

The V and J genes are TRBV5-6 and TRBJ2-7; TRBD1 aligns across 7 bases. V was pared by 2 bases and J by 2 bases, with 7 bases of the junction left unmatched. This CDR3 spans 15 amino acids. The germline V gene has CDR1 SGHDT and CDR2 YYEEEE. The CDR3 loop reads CASSLDHRGAYEQYF. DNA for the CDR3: TGTGCCAGCAGCTTAGACCACAGGGGAGCCTACGAGCAGTACTTC.